Included here is one TCR beta chain sequence, with context. This clonotype has a single count. This receptor's antigen is unknown. Within one base of it there is no much larger clone, and no base qualities were kept. A single read counts as weak evidence. The CDR3 goes from the cysteine to the phenylalanine over 15 residues. The DNA shown is the 45-base CDR3, in frame from base 1. From V the trimming removes 0 bases and from J it removes 6 bases, while the gene matches leave 6 bases of the junction unaccounted for. CDR1 is given as SGHRS and CDR2 as YFSETQ, both from the germline V gene. The data derive from a study of CD8 T cells in ankylosing spondylitis listed by TCRdb under 2017. For the wider study: To find TCR variants linked to disease, the study profiled T cell receptor beta repertoires in ankylosing spondylitis patients and healthy donors. Peripheral blood samples were taken, and synovial fluid was additionally collected from ankylosing spondylitis patients. The full study cohort comprised about 24 ankylosing spondylitis patients and 85 to 120 healthy donors.

Results and caveats for the whole study, not just this receptor: Blood from ankylosing spondylitis patients appeared to be characterized by a TCR beta motif composed of about 8 highly homologous amino acid variants. Some TCR beta motif variants had previously been reported in synovial fluid and blood of reactive arthritis patients, which suggested common disease-initiation mechanisms. The disease-linked clones showed a CD8+ phenotype and occurred at relatively low frequencies in peripheral blood. According to the report, matched synovial fluid samples from ankylosing spondylitis patients were significantly enriched for the disease-linked clones.

Sequencing relied on an Illumina HiSeq 2500. Quantitative 5'-RACE with molecular barcodes was the method used to prepare the TCR beta libraries. The original methods were these. A new computational method, built on a probabilistic model of VDJ rearrangement, was used to identify disease-linked TCR variants. TCRdb ran its own pipeline on the public reads, namely fastp trimming at Q25 and MiXCR clone calling, and kept in-frame beta chains. A single entry per CDR3 protein holds the most common genes and DNA from its merged rows. TCRdb's processing, not the study's, gives the V and J calls here. The sample table records roughly 160,000 distinct CDR3 sequences; approximately 10% of these occur just once. The top ten clonotypes cover around 29% of the sample.

The clonotype was recovered from a male donor with ankylosing spondylitis or in good health (not recorded which). Rearrangement joined TRBV5-1 to TRBJ2-1; 7 middle bases align to TRBD2. The sequencing sample was made of blood, either unsorted or a sorted T cell fraction (not recorded which). CDR3 sequence: CASSLVISGSNEQFF. Here is the DNA: TGCGCCAGCAGCTTGGTAATTAGCGGGTCCAATGAGCAGTTCTTC.